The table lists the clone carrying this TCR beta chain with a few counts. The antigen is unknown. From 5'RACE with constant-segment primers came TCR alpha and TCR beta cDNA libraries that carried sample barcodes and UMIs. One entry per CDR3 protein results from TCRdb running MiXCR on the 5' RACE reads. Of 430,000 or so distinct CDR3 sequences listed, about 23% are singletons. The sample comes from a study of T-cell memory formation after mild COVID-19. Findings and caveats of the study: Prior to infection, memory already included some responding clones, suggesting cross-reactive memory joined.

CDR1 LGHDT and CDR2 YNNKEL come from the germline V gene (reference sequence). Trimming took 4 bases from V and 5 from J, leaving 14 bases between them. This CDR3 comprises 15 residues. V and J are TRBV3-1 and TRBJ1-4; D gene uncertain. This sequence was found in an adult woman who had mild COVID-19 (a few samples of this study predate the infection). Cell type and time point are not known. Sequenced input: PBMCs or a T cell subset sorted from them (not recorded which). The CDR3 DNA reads TGTGCCAGCAGCCTTTTGACGGGCAAGAATGAAAAACTGTTTTTT. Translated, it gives CASSLLTGKNEKLFF. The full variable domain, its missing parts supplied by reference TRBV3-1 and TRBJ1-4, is DTAVSQTPKYLVTQMGNDKSIKCEQNLGHDTMYWYKQDSKKFLKIMFSYNNKELIINETVPNRFSPKSPDKAHLNLHINSLELGDSAVYFCASSLLTGKNEKLFFGSGTQLSVL.